A selection of T cell receptor beta chains follows, all from one sample in a study of response to subunit inactivated influenza vaccine. MiXCR, applied by TCRdb to the RT-PCR reads, yields one record per CDR3 protein. The sample records about 530,000 distinct CDR3 sequences, roughly 13% being singletons. Sample: PBMCs from blood, taken about 6 weeks after vaccination. The receptors come from a man in his fifties who received an inactivated influenza vaccine. CDR3s include the opening cysteine and the closing phenylalanine or tryptophan. A D gene is named only where the DNA matches it firmly. Only some rows state a clone size, as once, few, many or a class for expanded clones.

TRBJ1-5 . . TRBV20-1 TGCAGTGCGGACTCCCGCCGCTTGGCAGGGAATCAGCCCCAGCATTTT CSADSRRLAGNQPQHF
TRBJ2-7 . . TRBV24-1 TGTGCCACCAGTGATTTGAGGGGCGAGCAGTACTTC CATSDLRGEQYF
TRBJ2-5 few . TRBV5-1 TGCGCCAGCAGCTTGGCCATGGGGGAGACCCAGTACTTC CASSLAMGETQYF
TRBJ2-1 few TRBD2 TRBV6-2/TRBV6-3 TGTGCCAGCTGGTCAGCGGGAGTTGAAAACAATGAGCAGTTCTTC CASWSAGVENNEQFF
TRBJ1-4 many TRBD1 TRBV6-1 TGTGCCAGCACCTGGGACAGGGAGAATGAAAAACTGTTTTTT CASTWDRENEKLFF
TRBJ1-1 . . TRBV20-1 TGCAGTGCTAGGGACCCACGGACTGAAGCTTTCTTT CSARDPRTEAFF
TRBJ2-7 few TRBD2 TRBV2 TGTGCCAGCGGGCGCGGGAGGGCTGTCGAGCAGTACTTC CASGRGRAVEQYF
TRBJ1-2 few . TRBV30 TGTGCCTGGAGTCCGCTCTCTGGTTCTTATGGCTACACCTTC CAWSPLSGSYGYTF
TRBJ1-2 few TRBD1 TRBV19 TGTGCCAGTCGGGTTACAGGGGGAAGAGGTGGCTACACCTTC CASRVTGGRGGYTF
TRBJ2-5 . . TRBV12-3/TRBV12-4 TGTGCCAGCAGTTCCTGGGCTGGGTCCAAAATGACCCAGTACTTC CASSSWAGSKMTQYF
TRBJ2-7 . TRBD1 TRBV20-1 TGCAGTGCATCCCGGGACAGGGACGAGCAGTACTTC CSASRDRDEQYF
TRBJ2-1 many . TRBV7-8 TGTGCCAGCAGCGCGAAACAGGGCTATGAGCAGTTCTTC CASSAKQGYEQFF
TRBJ2-3 few . TRBV5-5 TGTGCCAGCAGTTTCACCTGGCGCAGCACAGATACGCAGTATTTT CASSFTWRSTDTQYF
TRBJ2-2 few . TRBV10-3 TGTGCCATCAGTGAGCGCGGGGCGCCGAACACCGGGGAGCTGTTTTTT CAISERGAPNTGELFF
TRBJ1-3 few . TRBV12-3/TRBV12-4 TGTGCCAGCAGAACTGACCAGGTCCCTGGAAACACCATATATTTT CASRTDQVPGNTIYF
TRBJ2-3 few TRBD2 TRBV6-5 TGTGCCAGCAGTTATAGCGGGAAAAGCACAGATACGCAGTATTTT CASSYSGKSTDTQYF
TRBJ2-2 many . TRBV3-1 TGTGCCAGCAGCCAAGTTCAACTTAGGTGGAGTCCCGGGGAGCTGTTTTTT CASSQVQLRWSPGELFF
TRBJ2-1 . TRBD1 TRBV6-1 TGTGCCAGCAGTGTTGGGACAGCATACAATGAGCAGTTCTTC CASSVGTAYNEQFF
TRBJ2-7 few . TRBV15 TGTGCCACCAGCAGAGGTAGTGAAGGGCAGTACTTC CATSRGSEGQYF
TRBJ2-7 . TRBD2 TRBV10-3 TGTGCCACCGCGCGGGGGGATAAGCAGTACTTC CATARGDKQYF
TRBJ2-7 many . TRBV6-6 TGTGCCAGCAAACGGAGCTCCTACGAGCAGTACTTC CASKRSSYEQYF
TRBJ1-5 . TRBD1 TRBV10-2 TGCGCCAGCAGCGACAGGGGGTTCAATCAGCCCCAGCATTTT CASSDRGFNQPQHF
TRBJ2-4 . TRBD2 TRBV3-1 TGTGCCAGCAGCCATGTGAGCGGGGGGAAAAACATTCAGTACTTC CASSHVSGGKNIQYF
TRBJ2-6 few . TRBV20-1 TGCAGTGCTAGTTCCAACTCTGGGGCCAACGTCCTGACTTTC CSASSNSGANVLTF
TRBJ2-7 few TRBD2 TRBV5-1 TGCGCCAGCAGCCACGGGACTACCTACGAGCAGTACTTC CASSHGTTYEQYF
TRBJ2-5 few TRBD2 TRBV6-5 TGTGCCAGCAATCTACTAGCGGGAGAAGAGACCCAGTACTTC CASNLLAGEETQYF
TRBJ2-1 . . TRBV4-3 TGCGCCAGCAGCCAAGCGACGGGACTCCTAAATGAGCAGTTCTTC CASSQATGLLNEQFF
TRBJ2-2 many . TRBV10-3 TGTGCCATCAGTGAGACGCGGGGAGTGAACACCGGGGAGCTGTTTTTT CAISETRGVNTGELFF
TRBJ2-7 . TRBD1 TRBV20-1 TGCAGTGCTAGAAATCCCGGACAGGTCCCCTACGAGCAGTACTTC CSARNPGQVPYEQYF
TRBJ2-2 many . TRBV4-3 TGCGCCAGCAGCCAAGAGCAGGGCAGGGGACGCACCGGGGAGCTGTTTTTT CASSQEQGRGRTGELFF
TRBJ2-3 . . TRBV5-1 TGCGCCAGCAGCTTGCAGGGGAGCTCCTTCACAGATACGCAGTATTTT CASSLQGSSFTDTQYF
TRBJ2-3 . TRBD2 TRBV29-1 TGCAGCGCATCCGGGACTAGCGGGGGTGCGCAGTATTTT CSASGTSGGAQYF
TRBJ2-5 few TRBD1 TRBV11-2 TGTGCCAGCAGCTTAATTAGGACAGGGGGCCGGGGGACCCAGTACTTC CASSLIRTGGRGTQYF
TRBJ2-1 . . TRBV21-1 TGTGCCAGCAGCAAAGGGGGGGTGCGGGGAAATGAGCAGTTCTTC CASSKGGVRGNEQFF
TRBJ2-1 few TRBD2 TRBV7-6 TGTGCCAGCAGCTTGGTGGGGACTAGCGGGAGCAATGAGCAGTTCTTC CASSLVGTSGSNEQFF
TRBJ1-1 . TRBD1 TRBV29-1 TGCAGCTCTTGGAAGGGACAGCAGAACACTGAAGCTTTCTTT CSSWKGQQNTEAFF
TRBJ2-7 many . TRBV6-5 TGTGCCAGCAGTTACGGGGTCGGCTACTCCTACGAGCAGTACTTC CASSYGVGYSYEQYF
TRBJ2-3 . TRBD2 TRBV20-1 TGCAGTGCTAGAGCACTCTTAGCGGGAGGGATCACCATACGCACAGATACGCAGTATTTT CSARALLAGGITIRTDTQYF
TRBJ2-3 many . TRBV20-1 TGCAGTGCCTCAAGGACAAACACAGATACGCAGTATTTT CSASRTNTDTQYF
TRBJ2-7 few . TRBV5-1 TGCGCCAGCAGCCTCCGCAGGGCAGAGAAGCTGTACGAGCAGTACTTC CASSLRRAEKLYEQYF
TRBJ2-3 . . TRBV4-3 TGCGCCAGCAGCCAAGGGGGGGCGTCGGATACGCAGTATTTT CASSQGGASDTQYF
TRBJ2-6 many . TRBV12-3/TRBV12-4 TGTGCCAGCAGTTTTCCTGGGTCTGGGGCCAACGTCCTGACTTTC CASSFPGSGANVLTF